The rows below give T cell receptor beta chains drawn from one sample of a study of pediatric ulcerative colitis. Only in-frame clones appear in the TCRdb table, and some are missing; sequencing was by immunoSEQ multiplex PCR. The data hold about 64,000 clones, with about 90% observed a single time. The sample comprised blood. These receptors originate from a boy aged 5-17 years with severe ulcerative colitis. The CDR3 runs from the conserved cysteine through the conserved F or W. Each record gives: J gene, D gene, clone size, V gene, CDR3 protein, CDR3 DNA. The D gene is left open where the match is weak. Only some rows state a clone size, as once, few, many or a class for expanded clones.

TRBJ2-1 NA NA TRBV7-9 CASSPDNRFEQFF TGTGCCAGCAGTCCCGACAATAGATTTGAGCAGTTCTTC
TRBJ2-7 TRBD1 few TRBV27 CASSYGTGGDAYEQYF TGTGCCAGCAGTTATGGGACAGGGGGCGATGCCTACGAGCAGTACTTC
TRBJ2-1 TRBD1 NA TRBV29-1 CSGTDSPEQFF TGCAGTGGGACAGATTCACCTGAGCAGTTCTTC
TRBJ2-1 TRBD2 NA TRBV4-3 CASSRLGLDIDEQFF TGCGCCAGCAGCCGCCTCGGACTAGATATCGATGAGCAGTTCTTC
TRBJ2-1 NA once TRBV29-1 CSVVFSYSYNEQFF TGCAGCGTTGTTTTCTCCTACTCCTACAATGAGCAGTTCTTC
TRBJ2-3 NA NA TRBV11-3 CASSLVVLEGVRDTQYF TGTGCCAGCAGCTTGGTCGTTCTGGAGGGAGTGAGGGATACGCAGTATTTT
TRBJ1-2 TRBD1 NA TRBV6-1 CASSEAGDRRYTF TGTGCCAGCAGTGAAGCAGGGGACAGGCGCTACACCTTC
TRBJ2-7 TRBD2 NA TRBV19 CASSASGAYEQYF TGTGCCAGTAGTGCTAGCGGAGCCTACGAGCAGTACTTC
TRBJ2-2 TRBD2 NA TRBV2 CASSEGVSGRTGELFF TGTGCCAGCAGTGAAGGAGTTAGCGGGCGCACCGGGGAGCTGTTTTTT
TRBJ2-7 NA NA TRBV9 CASSVGSGRYEQYF TGTGCCAGCAGCGTAGGGAGCGGACGGTACGAGCAGTACTTC
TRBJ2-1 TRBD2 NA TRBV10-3 CAISESGGLAGLAEQFF TGTGCCATCAGTGAGTCGGGGGGCCTAGCGGGGCTCGCTGAGCAGTTCTTC
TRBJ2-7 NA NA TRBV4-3 CASSQENRPSYEQYF TGCGCCAGCAGCCAAGAGAACAGGCCCTCGTACGAGCAGTACTTC
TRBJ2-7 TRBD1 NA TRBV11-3 CASRSRGLGYEQYF TGTGCCAGCAGGTCCAGGGGGCTAGGCTACGAGCAGTACTTC
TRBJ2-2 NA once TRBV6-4 CASSDSIGNTGELFF TGTGCCAGCAGTGACTCGATAGGTAACACCGGGGAGCTGTTTTTT
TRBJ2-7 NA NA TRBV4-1 CASSQDLWADSYEQYF TGCGCCAGCAGCCAAGATTTGTGGGCAGACTCCTACGAGCAGTACTTC
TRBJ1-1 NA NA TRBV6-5 CASSYSSLEEAFF TGTGCCAGCAGTTACTCGAGCCTGGAGGAAGCTTTCTTT
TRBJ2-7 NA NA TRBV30 CAWSAGVYEQYF TGTGCCTGGAGTGCTGGGGTCTACGAGCAGTACTTC
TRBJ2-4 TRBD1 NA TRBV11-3 CASSPSTGELAKNIQYF TGTGCCAGCAGCCCTTCCACAGGGGAATTAGCCAAAAACATTCAGTACTTC
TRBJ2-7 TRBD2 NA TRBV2 CASRGLAQYEQYF TGTGCCAGCAGGGGACTAGCTCAGTACGAGCAGTACTTC
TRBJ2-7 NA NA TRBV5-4 CASSLDRGGEQYF TGTGCCAGCAGCTTGGACAGGGGGGGTGAGCAGTACTTC
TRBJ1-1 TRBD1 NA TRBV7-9 CASSPTRDRVNTEAFF TGTGCCAGCAGCCCGACCCGGGACAGAGTGAACACTGAAGCTTTCTTT
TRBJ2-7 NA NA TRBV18 CASSPSGRTYEQYF TGTGCCAGCTCACCGTCTGGACGGACCTACGAGCAGTACTTC
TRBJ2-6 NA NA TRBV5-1 CASSLGQFSGANVLTF TGCGCCAGCAGCTTGGGGCAGTTCTCTGGGGCCAACGTCCTGACTTTC
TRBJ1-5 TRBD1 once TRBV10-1 CASGQGDQPQHF TGCGCCAGCGGACAGGGGGATCAGCCCCAGCATTTT
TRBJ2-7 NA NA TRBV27 CASSLSAVAYEQYF TGTGCCAGCAGTTTATCGGCCGTAGCCTACGAGCAGTACTTC
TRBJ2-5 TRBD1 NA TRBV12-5 CASGLGDRGGWETQYF TGTGCTAGTGGTTTAGGGGACAGGGGAGGATGGGAGACCCAGTACTTC
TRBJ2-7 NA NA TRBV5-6 CASSRGPYEQYF TGTGCCAGCAGCCGAGGGCCCTACGAGCAGTACTTC
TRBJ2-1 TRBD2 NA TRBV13 CASSQGLAGGSNEQFF TGTGCCAGCAGCCAGGGACTAGCGGGAGGAAGCAATGAGCAGTTCTTC
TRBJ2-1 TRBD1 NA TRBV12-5 CASGLPGTGVRDNEQFF TGTGCTAGTGGTTTGCCCGGGACAGGGGTTAGGGATAATGAGCAGTTCTTC
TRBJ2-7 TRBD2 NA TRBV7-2 CASSSQSGISYEQYF TGTGCCAGCAGCTCGCAAAGCGGGATATCCTACGAGCAGTACTTC
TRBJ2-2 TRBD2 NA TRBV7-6 CASSLEPPGGRDTGELFF TGTGCCAGCAGCTTAGAGCCTCCTGGCGGGAGGGACACCGGGGAGCTGTTTTTT
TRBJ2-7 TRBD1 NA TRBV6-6 CASSLDRVVEQYF TGTGCCAGCAGTTTGGACAGGGTGGTCGAGCAGTACTTC
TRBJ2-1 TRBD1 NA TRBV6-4 CASSRDSLDEQFF TGTGCCAGCAGTAGGGACAGTTTAGATGAGCAGTTCTTC
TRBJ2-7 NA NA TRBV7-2 CASSYDRTGEQYF TGTGCCAGCAGCTACGACAGGACGGGCGAGCAGTACTTC
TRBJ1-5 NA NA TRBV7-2 CASSLDGGPGQPQHF TGTGCCAGCAGCTTAGACGGGGGTCCGGGTCAGCCCCAGCATTTT
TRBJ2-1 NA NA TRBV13 CASSLGAAYSYNEQFF TGTGCCAGCAGCTTAGGGGCAGCTTACTCCTACAATGAGCAGTTCTTC
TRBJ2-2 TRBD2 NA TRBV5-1 CASLRDYNTGELFF TGCGCCAGTCTCCGGGACTACAACACCGGGGAGCTGTTTTTT
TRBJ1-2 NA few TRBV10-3 CAISDGYGNTNYGYTF TGTGCCATCAGTGACGGGTACGGCAACACTAACTATGGCTACACCTTC
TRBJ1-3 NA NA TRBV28 CASTLLIGNTIYF TGTGCCAGCACATTATTAATTGGAAACACCATATATTTT
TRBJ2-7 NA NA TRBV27 CASSLKFRDPQDYEQYF TGTGCCAGCAGTTTAAAATTTAGGGACCCCCAGGACTACGAGCAGTACTTC
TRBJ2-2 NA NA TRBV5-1 CASSLGGVNTGELFF TGCGCCAGCAGCTTGGGTGGAGTCAACACCGGGGAGCTGTTTTTT
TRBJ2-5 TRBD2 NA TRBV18 CATSVSGGIQETQYF TGTGCCACCTCAGTCAGCGGGGGTATTCAAGAGACCCAGTACTTC